These T cell receptor beta chains were read from a single sample in a study of OX40 agonist ivuxolimab in advanced cancers. Method: immunoSEQ multiplex PCR; TCRdb's copy keeps in-frame clones and lacks some. This sample yields 55,000 to 85,000 clones, of which 70% to 90% are seen a single time; about 2.7% belongs to the top ten. The sequencing here drew on CD4+ or CD8+ T cells sorted from blood, taken in a trial of the OX40 agonist ivuxolimab. The origin of the receptors is an adult with an advanced solid tumor such as melanoma, head and neck, liver or kidney cancer. The CDR3 runs from the conserved cysteine through the conserved F or W. The D gene is left open where the match is weak. Not every row has a clone size; where given, it reads once, few, many or a size class.

>.|TRBV4-1|TRBJ2-3|.
TGCGCCAGCAGCCAAGATCAAGGCATCCCCACAGATACGCAGTATTTT
CASSQDQGIPTDTQYF
>.|TRBV6-1|TRBJ1-1|.
TGTGCCAGCAGTTATCGGGCTGAAGCTTTCTTT
CASSYRAEAFF
>.|TRBV18|TRBJ2-2|.
TGTGCCAGCTCACTCTCGAGACAAAACACCGGGGAGCTGTTTTTT
CASSLSRQNTGELFF
>.|TRBV6-6|TRBJ2-3|.
TGTGCCAGCAGTTTGCGGACAGCGCACACAGATACGCAGTATTTT
CASSLRTAHTDTQYF
>.|TRBV9|TRBJ1-3|.
TGTGCCAGCAATTGGGTGGGAGACTCTGGAAACACCATATATTTT
CASNWVGDSGNTIYF
>.|TRBV4-2|TRBJ1-4|.
TGTGCCAGCAGTCAAGCTCGAGGGTCTACTAATGAAAAACTGTTTTTT
CASSQARGSTNEKLFF
>.|TRBV14|TRBJ1-1|once
TGTGCCAGCAGCCAAGTAGGAGGGGGGCCCTTGAACACTGAAGCTTTCTTT
CASSQVGGGPLNTEAFF
>.|TRBV30|TRBJ1-3|once
TGTGCCTGGAGTGAAGGGGAGTCAGGAAACACCATATATTTT
CAWSEGESGNTIYF
>.|TRBV5-4|TRBJ1-4|.
TGTGCCAGCAGCTTGGGACGGGACGAACCCGCTAATGAAAAACTGTTTTTT
CASSLGRDEPANEKLFF
>TRBD1|TRBV18|TRBJ2-7|.
TGTGCCAGCTGGCCGGGACAGGGCATAGGCGAGCAGTACTTC
CASWPGQGIGEQYF
>.|TRBV20-1|TRBJ2-7|.
TGCAGTGCTAGACAGGGCTACGAGCAGTACTTC
CSARQGYEQYF
>.|TRBV7-8|TRBJ2-7|.
TGTGCCAGCAGCCCTATCAGTGGGGGGTTGATCTACGAGCAGTACTTC
CASSPISGGLIYEQYF
>TRBD1|TRBV7-3|TRBJ1-2|.
TGTGCCAGCAGCTTAGGCGGGACAGGGGGCGGTGGCTACACCTTC
CASSLGGTGGGGYTF
>TRBD2|TRBV28|TRBJ2-7|.
TGTGCCAGCTTCAGGACTAGCGGGGGGGCCCACGAGCAGTACTTC
CASFRTSGGAHEQYF
>TRBD1|TRBV19|TRBJ1-2|.
TGTGCCAGTAGTAAACAGACAGGGAATGGCTACACCTTC
CASSKQTGNGYTF
>.|TRBV7-3|TRBJ1-6|.
TGTGCCAGCAGCATAACCGGTCAAAAGGATTCACCCCTCCACTTT
CASSITGQKDSPLHF
>.|TRBV13|TRBJ2-5|.
TGTGCCAGCAGCTTATTGGGAGCCGGTCGGACAGCGATAAATCCGGAGACCCAGTACTTC
CASSLLGAGRTAINPETQYF
>TRBD1|TRBV7-2|TRBJ2-7|few
TGTGCCAGCAGCTTAGCTAGGGGGGCGGGACAGGGACCCTCCTACGAGCAGTACTTC
CASSLARGAGQGPSYEQYF
>.|TRBV5-1|TRBJ1-6|few
TGCGCCAGCAGCTTGGACGGACAGAGGACTTCACCCCTCCACTTT
CASSLDGQRTSPLHF
>.|TRBV4-1|TRBJ1-1|once
TGCGCCAGCAGCCAAGACCAGGGGAACACTGAAGCTTTCTTT
CASSQDQGNTEAFF
>TRBD1|TRBV5-1|TRBJ2-7|.
TGCGCCAGCAGTTTCGGGACAGGGCCCAGGGAGCAGTACTTC
CASSFGTGPREQYF
>.|TRBV9|TRBJ2-2|.
TGTGCCAGCAGCGTAGCGGGGTCCGGGGAGCTGTTTTTT
CASSVAGSGELFF
>TRBD1|TRBV27|TRBJ1-2|.
TGTGCCAGCAGGAAGACAGGGGCCAACTATGGCTACACCTTC
CASRKTGANYGYTF
>.|TRBV6-5|TRBJ2-1|.
TGTGCCAGCAGTTACGATGAGGGGAGTGTCGATGAGCAGTTCTTC
CASSYDEGSVDEQFF
>.|TRBV11-2|TRBJ2-1|.
TGTGCCAGCAGCGCGAGCCTAGCGAATGAGCAGTTCTTC
CASSASLANEQFF
>.|TRBV19|TRBJ2-2|.
TGTGCCAGTCGGTCACTCGGGTCCGGGGAGCTGTTTTTT
CASRSLGSGELFF
>TRBD1|TRBV30|TRBJ1-1|.
TGTGCCTGGAGGGACAGGGTTGGCACTGAAGCTTTCTTT
CAWRDRVGTEAFF
>TRBD1|TRBV10-3|TRBJ2-7|.
TGTGCCATCAGTGAGTCGACAGGGTACTCCTACGAGCAGTACTTC
CAISESTGYSYEQYF
>.|TRBV19|TRBJ1-2|.
TGTGCCAGTAGCGCAGGGTCGGCTAACTATGGCTACACCTTC
CASSAGSANYGYTF
>.|TRBV5-4|TRBJ2-3|.
TGTGCCAGCAGCCCCCGCGCCGCCAACACAGATACGCAGTATTTT
CASSPRAANTDTQYF
>TRBD1|TRBV7-9|TRBJ1-2|once
TGTGCCAGCAGCGCGAGGACAGGGGGCCATGGCTACACCTTC
CASSARTGGHGYTF
>TRBD2|TRBV7-2|TRBJ2-3|.
TGTGCCAGCAGTACACCCGGGACTAAAGGTGATACGCAGTATTTT
CASSTPGTKGDTQYF
>.|TRBV5-1|TRBJ1-1|.
TGCGCCAGCAGCTTGGGTCAAGCGAACACTGAAGCTTTCTTT
CASSLGQANTEAFF
>.|TRBV19|TRBJ1-5|.
TGTGCCAGTAGTCTTGCCCCGCAGGGTAATCAGCCCCAGCATTTT
CASSLAPQGNQPQHF
>.|TRBV29-1|TRBJ2-3|.
TGCAGCGTGAGCGGGTACGGTCCCACAGATACGCAGTATTTT
CSVSGYGPTDTQYF
>.|TRBV19|TRBJ2-7|.
TGTGCCAGTAGTATAGACGCAGAGTACGAGCAGTACTTC
CASSIDAEYEQYF
>TRBD1|TRBV7-2|TRBJ2-5|.
TGTGCCAGCAGCTTCATTCCGACAGGGAAAGGAGAGACCCAGTACTTC
CASSFIPTGKGETQYF
>.|TRBV13|TRBJ1-4|once
TGTGCCAGCAGCTTAGGGTTATCCGGGGGACTTGGGGAAAAACTGTTTTTT
CASSLGLSGGLGEKLFF
>TRBD1|TRBV30|TRBJ1-1|.
TGTGCCTGGAGACGGGACAGGGGGCGAGTTAGCGCTTTCTTT
CAWRRDRGRVSAFF
>TRBD2|TRBV5-1|TRBJ2-1|.
TGCGCCAGCAGCGGGTTAGCGGGCGGCTCCTACAATGAGCAGTTCTTC
CASSGLAGGSYNEQFF
>.|TRBV7-2|TRBJ1-4|few
TGTGCCAGCAGCCTCGTGAGCGCTGAAAAACTGTTTTTT
CASSLVSAEKLFF
>.|TRBV4-3|TRBJ1-1|.
TGCGCCAGCAGCCCCTCTGGTAGTCTTGAAGCTTTCTTT
CASSPSGSLEAFF
>.|TRBV7-6|TRBJ1-1|.
TGTGCCAGCAGCTTACGACCGCGGGACGCTGAAGCTTTCTTT
CASSLRPRDAEAFF
>.|TRBV15|TRBJ2-7|.
TGTGCCACCAGCAGAGATCGAGGGGGACCCGAGCAGTACTTC
CATSRDRGGPEQYF
>.|TRBV11-2|TRBJ1-6|.
TGTGCCAGCAGCCCATCGGGGGGCGGTAGTATTGCACCCCTCCACTTT
CASSPSGGGSIAPLHF
>TRBD1|TRBV6-5|TRBJ1-5|.
TGTGCCAGCAGTGGGGACAGGGGATATCAGCCCCAGCATTTT
CASSGDRGYQPQHF
>TRBD2|TRBV7-8|TRBJ2-5|.
TGTGCCAGCAGCTTTCAGGGGCGGGGGACTAGCGTTACGGAGACCCAGTACTTC
CASSFQGRGTSVTETQYF
>.|TRBV9|TRBJ2-2|few
TGTGCCAGCAGCGTAGGCAGGGTCGTCACCGGGGAGCTGTTTTTT
CASSVGRVVTGELFF